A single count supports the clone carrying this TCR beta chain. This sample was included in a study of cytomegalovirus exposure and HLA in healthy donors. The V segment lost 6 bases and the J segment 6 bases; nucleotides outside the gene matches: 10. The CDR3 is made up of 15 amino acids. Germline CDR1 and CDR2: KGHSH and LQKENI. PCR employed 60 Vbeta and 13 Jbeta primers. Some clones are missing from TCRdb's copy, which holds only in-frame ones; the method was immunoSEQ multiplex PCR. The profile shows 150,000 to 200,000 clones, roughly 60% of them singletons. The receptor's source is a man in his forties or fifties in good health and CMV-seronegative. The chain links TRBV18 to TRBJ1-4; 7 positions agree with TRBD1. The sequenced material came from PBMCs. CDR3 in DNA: TGTGCCAGCTCGTCCCCAGGGGGTTCCCATGAAAAACTGTTTTTT. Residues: CASSSPGGSHEKLFF.